This passage covers 24 T cell receptor beta chains from one sample sequenced in a study of T cells in Graves' hyperthyroidism and ophthalmopathy. Using RNA transcripts as the source, TCR beta CDR3 regions were amplified. Using the HTBI primer set, a first-round RT-PCR was run on the TCR CDR3. In TCRdb, the multiplex PCR reads were re-called with MiXCR into one record per CDR3 protein. This sample has hundreds of thousands of distinct CDR3 sequences; 16% occur once, and the top ten carry more than 3%. The specimen sequenced was blood. The receptor source for this set is a woman in her thirties or forties with Graves' ophthalmopathy.

The genes are TRBV28 and TRBJ2-1; D ambiguous. The V gene lost 5 bases and the J gene lost 12 bases, with 14 bases spanning the gap. Germline V lookup: CDR1 MDHEN, CDR2 SYDVKM. The CDR3 runs 12 residues. CDR3 in DNA: TGTGCCAGCAGTCCGGACCGACCTCGGCAGTTCTTC. Encoded protein: CASSPDRPRQFF. Looking up the rest from reference TRBV28 and TRBJ2-1 gives the full variable domain: DVKVTQSSRYLVKRTGEKVFLECVQDMDHENMFWYRQDPGLGLRLIYFSYDVKMKEKGDIPEGYSVSREKKERFSLILESASTNQTSMYLCASSPDRPRQFFGPGTRLTVL.

There are many counts of this clonotype. V usage is TRBV28 and J usage is TRBJ2-5; 9 positions agree with TRBD2. V shed 6 bases and J 5 bases; nucleotides not matched to a gene: 7. Germline V gene lookup returns CDR1 MDHEN and CDR2 SYDVKM. There are 14 residues in the CDR3. CDR3 sequence (DNA): TGTGCCAGCAGGGCTAGCGGGATAAGGGAGACCCAGTACTTC. Its protein is CASRASGIRETQYF.

This clonotype was seen a handful of times. The chain is built from TRBV9 and TRBJ2-6, with 8 bases aligning to TRBD1. This CDR3 has 18 residues. The ends lost 3 bases at V and 2 bases at J; junction bases unmatched: 10. Looked up from germline, CDR1 is SGDLS and CDR2 is YYNGEE. The CDR3 protein is CASSGERAGGAGANVLTF. The CDR3 DNA is TGTGCCAGCAGCGGGGAGAGGGCAGGGGGCGCTGGGGCCAACGTCCTGACTTTC.

Ten or more counts support this clonotype. The rearrangement links TRBV6-5 to TRBJ2-5; 13 bases match TRBD2. Germline V gene sequence: CDR1 MNHEY, CDR2 SVGAGI. The V segment lost 2 bases and the J segment 5 bases; nucleotides outside the gene matches: 5. The CDR3 runs to 16 residues. CDR3 DNA: TGTGCCAGCAGTTACGAACTAGCGGGGGGGCTTGAGACCCAGTACTTC. Protein: CASSYELAGGLETQYF.

This clonotype has a handful of counts. The rearrangement joins TRBV27 to TRBJ1-2, with D possibly matching TRBD1 (5 bases). The V gene's germline CDR1 is MNHEY and CDR2 SMNVEV (reference sequence). V lost 6 bases to trimming and J lost 8 bases, with 13 bases between them. The CDR3 runs 12 residues. CDR3: CASSFSGSGYTF. The CDR3 DNA reads as TGTGCCAGCAGCTTCTCAGGGTCCGGCTACACCTTC.

This chain joins TRBV12-3 or TRBV12-4 and TRBJ1-2; a weak D match, TRBD1 (6 bases). CDR3 size: 13 residues. The germline V and J ends were trimmed by 5 bases and 3 bases, with 10 bases remaining between them. DNA of the CDR3: TGTGCCAGCAGTCTCAGGGGTTACTATGGCTACACCTTC. Encoded protein: CASSLRGYYGYTF.

This clonotype was recorded at least ten times. This rearrangement joins TRBV27 to TRBJ2-5; 9 bases align to TRBD1. The V and J ends lost 5 bases and 6 bases, in that order; junction bases with no gene match: 10. CDR3 size: 15 residues. Germline V gene lookup returns CDR1 MNHEY and CDR2 SMNVEV (reference sequence). The CDR3 nucleotides read TGTGCCAGCAGTGACCCTAGACAGGGGGAAAAGACCCAGTACTTC. It is translated as CASSDPRQGEKTQYF.

The rearrangement links TRBV20-1 to TRBJ2-3, with 9 nucleotides matching TRBD2. This CDR3 has 15 residues. The V and J ends lost 8 bases and 5 bases, in that order; junction bases with no gene match: 14. Germline V gene data show CDR1 as DFQATT and CDR2 as SNEGSKA (reference sequence). The DNA of the CDR3 is TGCAGTACTCCCCGTGCTAGCGGGACGGTAGATACGCAGTATTTT. Protein: CSTPRASGTVDTQYF.

This clonotype was recorded a few times. The chain has TRBV5-1 and TRBJ2-7, with a weak D call TRBD1 (6 bases). The CDR3 extends over 14 amino acids. Germline CDR1 SGHRS, CDR2 YFSETQ. Trimming took off 3 bases at V and 6 bases at J, with 16 bases between the two ends. The CDR3 sequence is CASSSTGYVSEQYF. Here the CDR3 DNA reads TGCGCCAGCAGCTCGACAGGTTATGTGAGCGAGCAGTACTTC.

This sequence joins TRBV10-1 and TRBJ2-3; possibly TRBD2 for D (6 bases). V lost 0 bases to trimming and J lost 0 bases, with 13 bases between them. Germline V CDR1 and CDR2: WNHNN, SYGVQD (reference sequence). The CDR3 contains 17 residues. CDR3 in amino acids: CASSESRAGLSTDTQYF. For the CDR3, the DNA is TGCGCCAGCAGTGAGTCTCGGGCGGGACTTAGCACAGATACGCAGTATTTT.

This clonotype turned up a few times. The chain links TRBV5-4 to TRBJ2-2, with D tentatively TRBD1 or TRBD2 (5 bases each). V shed 4 bases and J shed 5 bases, with 9 bases lying between them. CDR3 length equals 13 residues. Germline V lookup: CDR1 SGHNT, CDR2 YYREEE (reference sequence). The CDR3 nucleotides read TGTGCCAGCAGCGCCTGGGGGACCGGGGAGCTGTTTTTT. It translates to CASSAWGTGELFF.

This clonotype was recorded at least ten times. The chain carries TRBV5-1 and TRBJ2-5; D remains ambiguous. The CDR3 consists of 16 residues. Trimming stripped 4 bases from V and 1 base from J, with 17 bases between. CDR1 SGHRS and CDR2 YFSETQ come from the germline V gene. This CDR3 reads CASSSLEAARQETQYF. The CDR3 bases are TGCGCCAGCAGCAGCCTAGAGGCGGCCCGCCAAGAGACCCAGTACTTC.

This clonotype has a count of ten or more. The J gene is TRBJ2-6, the V gene TRBV11-2; 8 positions match TRBD1. CDR3 length equals 18 residues. Trimming took 5 bases from V and 0 from J; bases not matched to a gene: 9. CDR1 SGHAT and CDR2 FQNNGV come from the germline V gene. In nucleotides, the CDR3 is TGTGCCAGCAGCGCACCCGGGACAGGAAGCTCTGGGGCCAACGTCCTGACTTTC. Protein: CASSAPGTGSSGANVLTF.

This clonotype was observed at least ten times. V is TRBV30 and J is TRBJ2-6; D ambiguous. Germline values: CDR1 GTSNPN, CDR2 SVGIG (reference sequence). The CDR3 is made up of 14 amino acids. The V and J ends lost 2 bases and 0 bases respectively, with 5 bases between them. This CDR3 is CAWSSPSGANVLTF. CDR3 coding DNA: TGTGCCTGGAGTTCTCCCTCTGGGGCCAACGTCCTGACTTTC.

This chain links TRBV20-1 with TRBJ2-3; no definite D call. With 0 bases removed from V and 4 bases from J, the gap between germline ends came to 8 bases. This CDR3 spans 13 amino acids. Germline CDR1 DFQATT, CDR2 SNEGSKA (reference sequence). In DNA, the CDR3 is TGCAGTGCTAGAGATCTAGGGCCAGATACGCAGTATTTT. It yields the protein CSARDLGPDTQYF.

V is TRBV5-1 and J is TRBJ2-1; 7 bases agree with TRBD2. V shed 2 bases, J shed 10 bases, and the junction held 3 bases outside the gene matches. This CDR3 has 12 residues. Germline CDR1 reads SGHRS; CDR2 reads YFSETQ. CDR3 residues: CASSLGREEQFF. The DNA for the CDR3 is TGCGCCAGCAGCTTAGGGCGGGAGGAGCAGTTCTTC.

The J gene is TRBJ2-5, the V gene TRBV5-1, with 13 bases lining up with TRBD2. Germline trimming cut 4 bases from V and 5 bases from J; bases unmatched to any gene: 8. The CDR3 has 16 amino acids. CDR1 is SGHRS and CDR2 is YFSETQ in the germline V gene. CDR3 in amino acids: CASSPGLAGRWETQYF. The CDR3, as DNA: TGCGCCAGCAGCCCGGGACTAGCGGGAAGATGGGAGACCCAGTACTTC.

This clonotype has a single count. The chain couples TRBV7-9 to TRBJ2-7; 7 bases agree with TRBD2. Germline V lookup: CDR1 SEHNR, CDR2 FQNEAQ (reference sequence). J was trimmed by 2 bases and V by 5 bases; bases with no gene match: 15. CDR3 length: 17 amino acids. The CDR3 DNA is TGTGCCAGCAGCCGTCGAACTGGGCTAGCGGAAACCTACGAGCAGTACTTC. It specifies CASSRRTGLAETYEQYF.

This clonotype was observed a handful of times. V usage is TRBV20-1 and J usage is TRBJ2-4; 9 bases are shared with TRBD1. This CDR3 region has 14 residues. The germline gives CDR1 DFQATT, CDR2 SNEGSKA (reference sequence). V dropped 1 base and J dropped 6; count of bases not matched to a gene: 4. The chain's CDR3 is CSARVDRGRNIQYF. The CDR3 DNA is TGCAGTGCTAGAGTTGACAGGGGGAGAAACATTCAGTACTTC.

Ten or more counts support this clonotype. The CDR3 sequence is CASSSSGSRPYEQYF. The CDR3 DNA reads as TGTGCCAGCAGCTCCAGCGGGAGTCGACCCTACGAGCAGTACTTC. The chain uses TRBV7-9 and TRBJ2-7, with 8 bases identical to TRBD2. This CDR3 region has 15 residues. J lost 2 bases, V lost 4 bases, and 7 bases had no gene match. Germline V gene lookup returns CDR1 SEHNR and CDR2 FQNEAQ (reference sequence).

Remarks on this clonotype: A much more abundant neighbour one base away suggests this may be a read error. The chain has TRBV29-1 and TRBJ2-7; D possibly corresponds to TRBD1 (6 bases). This CDR3 spans 13 amino acids. The V gene's germline CDR1 is SQVTM and CDR2 ANQGSEA. V lost 5 bases and J lost 2, with 13 bases in between. CDR3 coding DNA: TGCAGCGTTAAGGGGGTAAACCCCTACGAGCAGTACTTC. Protein product: CSVKGVNPYEQYF.

In this sample, this clonotype turned up a few times. The V gene is TRBV12-3 or TRBV12-4, the J gene TRBJ1-2; D not resolved. The length of the CDR3 is 15 residues. V was cut by 6 bases and J by 5 bases, with 19 bases left in between. The DNA of the CDR3 is TGTGCCAGCAGCCGGACCGGACTGACCGGGTATGGCTACACCTTC. Translating it yields CASSRTGLTGYGYTF.

In this sample, this clonotype turned up a few times. At one end, the junction sequence differs from germline, possibly due to a read error. The chain couples TRBV18 to TRBJ2-4; perhaps TRBD2 as D (6 bases). This CDR3 is built from 14 residues. Germline-derived CDR1 and CDR2 are KGHSH and LQKENI. CDR3 sequence reads: CASRDNGGKNVQYF. As DNA, the CDR3 is TGTGCCAGCCGCGATAACGGGGGTAAAAACGTTCAGTACTTC. Based on the CDR3 plus reference TRBV18 and TRBJ2-4, the full variable domain is NAGVMQNPRHLVRRRGQEARLRCSPMKGHSHVYWYRQLPEEGLKFMVYLQKENIIDESGMPKERFSAEFPKEGPSILRIQQVVRGDSAAYFCASRDNGGKNVQYFGAGTRLSVL.

A few counts support this clonotype. V usage is TRBV28 and J usage is TRBJ2-3; D gene unclear. Germline CDR1 MDHEN, CDR2 SYDVKM. Trimming shortened V by 6 bases and J by 8 bases, and 9 bases separated the two germline ends. The CDR3 is 11 residues long. This CDR3 reads CASSLYPTQYF. CDR3 sequence (DNA): TGTGCCAGCAGCCTGTACCCTACGCAGTATTTT.